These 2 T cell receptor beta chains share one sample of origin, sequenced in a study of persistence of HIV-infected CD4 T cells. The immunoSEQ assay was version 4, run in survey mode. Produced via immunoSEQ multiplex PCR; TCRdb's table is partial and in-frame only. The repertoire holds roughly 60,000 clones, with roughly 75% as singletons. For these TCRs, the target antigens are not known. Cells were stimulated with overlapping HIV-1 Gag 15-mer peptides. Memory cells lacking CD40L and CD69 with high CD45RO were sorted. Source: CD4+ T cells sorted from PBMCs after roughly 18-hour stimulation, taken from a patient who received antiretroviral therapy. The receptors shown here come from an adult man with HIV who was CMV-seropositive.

The CDR3: CASSSGKAGELFF. In DNA form, the CDR3 reads TGCGCCAGCAGCAGTGGGAAAGCCGGGGAGCTGTTTTTT. V is TRBV5-1 and J is TRBJ2-2; D remains unclear. Germline lookup yields CDR1 SGHRS and CDR2 YFSETQ. Trimming removed 4 bases at V and 6 bases at J, with 10 bases between. The CDR3 runs 13 residues.

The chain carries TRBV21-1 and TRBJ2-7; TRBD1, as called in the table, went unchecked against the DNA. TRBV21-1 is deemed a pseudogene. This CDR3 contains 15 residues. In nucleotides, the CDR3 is TGTGCCAGCAGCTCGGGACAGACCAAACTTTACGAGCAGTACTTC. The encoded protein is CASSSGQTKLYEQYF.